Each of the 24 T cell receptor beta chains below was sequenced from the same sample in a study of blood T cells in healthy people across ages. Next came a second PCR, run for about 7 to 12 cycles, which used a sample-barcoded 5' primer along with a J-beta primer mix. TCRdb independently ran MiXCR on the 5' RACE reads; one entry per CDR3 protein. The sample holds around 580,000 distinct CDR3 sequences, 47% seen once. Input material: blood. These receptors all come from a man aged 80 or over in good health.

The chain has TRBV12-3 or TRBV12-4 and TRBJ1-1, with 8 bases that match TRBD1. V was pared by 7 bases and J by 4 bases, with 8 bases of the junction left unmatched. The CDR3 consists of 14 residues. The CDR3 region is CASTVTGVSTEAFF. In DNA form, the CDR3 reads TGTGCCAGCACCGTGACAGGGGTCAGCACTGAAGCTTTCTTT.

The table lists this clonotype with a few counts. This chain connects TRBV20-1 to TRBJ2-1; 12 positions agree with TRBD2. The ends lost 5 bases at V and 7 bases at J; junction bases unmatched: 6. CDR3 length: 14 amino acids. Per the germline V gene, CDR1 is DFQATT and CDR2 is SNEGSKA (reference sequence). The CDR3 sequence: CSAGRLAGGNEQFF. CDR3 sequence (DNA): TGCAGTGCTGGGCGGCTAGCGGGAGGGAATGAGCAGTTCTTC.

This clonotype appeared a few times. The chain links TRBV4-3 to TRBJ1-2, with D hard to call. Germline V gene data show CDR1 as LGHNA and CDR2 as YSLEER. Trimming removed 1 base from V and 4 bases from J, with 10 bases in between. CDR3 size: 14 residues. CDR3 amino acids: CASSQGKGIYGYTF. CDR3 DNA: TGCGCCAGCAGCCAAGGAAAAGGGATCTATGGCTACACCTTC.

This clonotype occurred a few times. CDR3 region: CASSHGGYEQYF. The CDR3 coding sequence is TGTGCCAGCTCACATGGAGGCTACGAGCAGTACTTC. This chain connects TRBV18 to TRBJ2-7; perhaps TRBD2 as D (5 bases). V lost 4 bases and J lost 3, with 7 bases in between. This CDR3 spans 12 amino acids. Germline lookup yields CDR1 KGHSH and CDR2 LQKENI.

Only a few counts were recorded for this clonotype. The chain is built from TRBV20-1 and TRBJ1-2; 8 nucleotides align to TRBD1. The germline V gene encodes CDR1 DFQATT and CDR2 SNEGSKA (reference sequence). V shed 6 bases and J 4 bases; nucleotides not matched to a gene: 7. The length of the CDR3 is 13 residues. CDR3 loop: CSAWPGGSYGYTF. The CDR3 bases are TGCAGTGCGTGGCCAGGGGGCTCCTATGGCTACACCTTC.

In its sample, this clonotype was seen a few times. The chain employs TRBV20-1 and TRBJ1-2; D is perhaps TRBD1 (5 bases). The CDR3 length is 15 residues. V shed 1 base and J shed 5 bases, with 17 bases lying between them. Germline CDR1 and CDR2: DFQATT and SNEGSKA (reference sequence). The CDR3 protein is CSARAPSVGQYGYTF. In DNA, the CDR3 is TGCAGTGCTAGAGCCCCCAGCGTAGGACAATATGGCTACACCTTC.

The chain carries TRBV30 and TRBJ2-6; 7 nucleotides match TRBD1. Germline assignment: CDR1 GTSNPN and CDR2 SVGIG (reference sequence). The CDR3 runs to 17 residues. V gave up 3 bases and J gave up 0 bases; unmatched junction bases: 8. The DNA for the CDR3 is TGTGCCTGGAGACACAGGGGTGTACCCTCTGGGGCCAACGTCCTGACTTTC. Translating gives CAWRHRGVPSGANVLTF.

This clonotype was detected many times. The V gene is TRBV6-5, the J gene TRBJ2-3; TRBD1 might be the D (6 bases). The CDR3 runs to 16 residues. CDR1 is MNHEY, CDR2 SVGAGI, per germline. The ends were cut back, 2 bases at V and 9 bases at J, with 21 bases in the middle. CDR3 nucleotide sequence: TGTGCCAGCAGTTACAGAACCCGGGACATCGGATGGACGCAGTATTTT. This encodes CASSYRTRDIGWTQYF.

This chain uses TRBV4-3 with TRBJ2-3; 9 bases align to TRBD2. This CDR3 is 15 amino acids long. Germline CDR1 is LGHNA and CDR2 is YSLEER. V lost 5 bases, J lost 2 bases, and 5 bases stayed unmatched. CDR3 sequence reads: CASSKRGLATDTQYF. The CDR3 coding sequence is TGCGCCAGCAGCAAAAGGGGACTAGCCACAGATACGCAGTATTTT.

The V call is TRBV14, the J call TRBJ2-3; D unresolved. V was pared by 3 bases and J by 6 bases, with 16 bases between. This CDR3 comprises 15 residues. CDR1 is SGHDN, CDR2 FVKESK, per germline. The CDR3 nucleotides are TGTGCCAGCAGCCAGGCACCGGGTCTAGTTGATACGCAGTATTTT. Translating gives CASSQAPGLVDTQYF.

A few counts support this clonotype. The J gene is TRBJ1-4, the V gene TRBV12-3 or TRBV12-4; a weak D match, TRBD1 (5 bases). The germline V and J ends were trimmed by 7 bases and 5 bases, with 20 bases remaining between them. The CDR3 is 16 amino acids. CDR3 sequence: CASTLGVGGANEKLFF. In DNA form, the CDR3 reads TGTGCCAGCACCCTGGGGGTAGGAGGTGCAAATGAAAAACTGTTTTTT.

This clonotype was found a few times. The chain links TRBV20-1 to TRBJ2-4, with 8 bases identical to TRBD1. The germline V gene has CDR1 DFQATT and CDR2 SNEGSKA (reference sequence). Trimming at V came to 3 bases and at J to 5 bases, leaving 0 bases not matched to a gene. This CDR3 spans 12 amino acids. CDR3 sequence: CSARTGENIQYF. In DNA form, the CDR3 reads TGCAGTGCTAGGACAGGGGAAAACATTCAGTACTTC.

This clonotype was seen a handful of times. The chain links TRBV4-3 to TRBJ2-7; the D is unclear. Germline V gene lookup returns CDR1 LGHNA and CDR2 YSLEER. V was cut by 2 bases and J by 5 bases, with 10 bases left in between. CDR3 size: 13 residues. CDR3 in DNA: TGCGCCAGCAGCCAAAACTCCATTAACGAGCAGTACTTC. This gives the protein CASSQNSINEQYF.

The chain carries TRBV20-1 and TRBJ2-7; D tentatively reads TRBD1 or TRBD2 (5 bases each). This CDR3 contains 13 residues. V gave up 5 bases and J gave up 0 bases, with 11 bases separating them. Per germline, CDR1 DFQATT and CDR2 SNEGSKA (reference sequence). DNA for the CDR3: TGCAGTGCTTACCGGGACCTCTCCTACGAGCAGTACTTC. Encoded protein: CSAYRDLSYEQYF.

Remarks on this clonotype: It may be a read error: a sequence one base away is much more abundant. The chain has TRBV6-5 and TRBJ2-4, with D tentatively TRBD1 or TRBD2 (6 bases each). The end of the DNA is better explained by TRBJ2-7, so the J call may be wrong. The CDR3 sequence is 12 residues long. CDR1 is MNHEY and CDR2 is SVGAGI in the germline V gene. In DNA, the CDR3 is TGTACCAGCAGGGGACTGCCCTACGAGCAGTACTTC. Translated, it gives CTSRGLPYEQYF.

About this clonotype itself: One end of the junction varies from germline; a read error may be responsible. The chain uses TRBV4-3 and TRBJ2-1, with TRBD2 matching over 9 bases. CDR1 and CDR2 (germline): LGHNA, YSLEER. CDR3 size: 17 residues. In nucleotides, the CDR3 is TGCGCCAACAGCGGACCCCCGGCTAGCGGGAATTACAATGAGCAGTTCTTC. It is translated as CANSGPPASGNYNEQFF.

The chain recombines TRBV5-1 with TRBJ2-5; D perhaps matches TRBD2 (6 bases). The germline V gene encodes CDR1 SGHRS and CDR2 YFSETQ. The CDR3 extends over 15 amino acids. Between the trimmed V and J ends, which lost 3 bases and 1 base, there was a span of 13 bases. CDR3 loop: CASSYGRAGQETQYF. CDR3 in DNA: TGCGCCAGCAGCTACGGGAGAGCGGGCCAAGAGACCCAGTACTTC. The variable domain in full, with the rest retrieved from reference TRBV5-1 and TRBJ2-5, is KAGVTQTPRYLIKTRGQQVTLSCSPISGHRSVSWYQQTPGQGLQFLFEYFSETQRNKGNFPGRFSGRQFSNSRSEMNVSTLELGDSALYLCASSYGRAGQETQYFGPGTRLLVL.

This clonotype turned up a few times. V and J are TRBV5-1 and TRBJ2-7, with TRBD1 identical over 8 bases. The CDR3 runs 15 residues. Unmatched junction bases numbered 7, after V lost 2 bases and J lost 3 bases. Looked up from germline, CDR1 is SGHRS and CDR2 is YFSETQ. The CDR3 reads CASSLRWDRSYEQYF. The CDR3 DNA sequence: TGCGCCAGCAGCTTAAGATGGGACAGGAGCTACGAGCAGTACTTC.

This clonotype was recorded a few times. This rearrangement joins TRBV29-1 to TRBJ2-7; D call uncertain. The V end lost 5 bases, the J end lost 1 base, and 9 bases lay between the germline ends. The length of the CDR3 is 12 residues. Per the germline V gene, CDR1 is SQVTM and CDR2 is ANQGSEA. CDR3 sequence: CSVLWDSYEQYF. Here the CDR3 DNA reads TGCAGCGTTTTGTGGGATTCCTACGAGCAGTACTTC.

This clonotype was observed a few times. This rearrangement joins TRBV27 to TRBJ2-7; D is perhaps TRBD1 or TRBD2 (5 bases each). CDR1 MNHEY and CDR2 SMNVEV come from the germline V gene (reference sequence). The V end lost 8 bases, the J end lost 3 bases, and 17 bases lay between the germline ends. CDR3 length: 14 amino acids. Here the CDR3 DNA reads TGTGCCAGCGGTTCCGGGACGCCGAACTACGAGCAGTACTTC. Its translation is CASGSGTPNYEQYF.

This clonotype has a handful of counts. The V and J genes are TRBV7-2 and TRBJ2-7, with a weak D call TRBD2 (5 bases). Trimming took off 5 bases at V and 3 bases at J, with 20 bases between the two ends. Germline V gives CDR1 SGHTA, CDR2 FQGNSA. This CDR3 has 16 residues. The CDR3 region is CASSLTGGGPFYEQYF. CDR3 bases: TGTGCCAGCAGCCTAACGGGCGGCGGGCCTTTCTACGAGCAGTACTTC. Drawing the rest from reference TRBV7-2 and TRBJ2-7, the complete variable domain is GAGVSQSPSNKVTEKGKDVELRCDPISGHTALYWYRQSLGQGLEFLIYFQGNSAPDKSGLPSDRFSAERTGGSVSTLTIQRTQQEDSAVYLCASSLTGGGPFYEQYFGPGTRLTVT.

This rearrangement joins TRBV7-3 to TRBJ1-6, with 7 bases fitting TRBD1. This CDR3 comprises 20 residues. CDR1 is SGHTA and CDR2 is FQGTGA in the germline V gene. V lost 2 bases to trimming and J lost 6 bases; unmatched junction nucleotides: 19. This CDR3 is CASSLQGPGTRDSLNSPLHF. The DNA of the CDR3 is TGTGCCAGCAGCTTACAAGGGCCAGGGACAAGGGACAGTCTTAATTCACCCCTCCACTTT.

V and J are TRBV29-1 and TRBJ1-4; D uncertain. CDR1 and CDR2 (germline): SQVTM, ANQGSEA. V was pared by 4 bases and J by 1 base, with 4 bases between. The CDR3 has 12 amino acids. The CDR3 coding sequence is TGCAGCGTTGGAGGAACTAATGAAAAACTGTTTTTT. This codes for CSVGGTNEKLFF.

The chain has TRBV7-2 and TRBJ2-1; the match to TRBD2 covers 7 bases. Germline CDR1 SGHTA, CDR2 FQGNSA. The CDR3 is made up of 14 amino acids. The V segment lost 6 bases and the J segment 8 bases; nucleotides outside the gene matches: 10. The CDR3 sequence is CASSYLPRGDEQFF. The CDR3, as DNA: TGTGCCAGCAGTTACCTGCCTCGGGGGGATGAGCAGTTCTTC.